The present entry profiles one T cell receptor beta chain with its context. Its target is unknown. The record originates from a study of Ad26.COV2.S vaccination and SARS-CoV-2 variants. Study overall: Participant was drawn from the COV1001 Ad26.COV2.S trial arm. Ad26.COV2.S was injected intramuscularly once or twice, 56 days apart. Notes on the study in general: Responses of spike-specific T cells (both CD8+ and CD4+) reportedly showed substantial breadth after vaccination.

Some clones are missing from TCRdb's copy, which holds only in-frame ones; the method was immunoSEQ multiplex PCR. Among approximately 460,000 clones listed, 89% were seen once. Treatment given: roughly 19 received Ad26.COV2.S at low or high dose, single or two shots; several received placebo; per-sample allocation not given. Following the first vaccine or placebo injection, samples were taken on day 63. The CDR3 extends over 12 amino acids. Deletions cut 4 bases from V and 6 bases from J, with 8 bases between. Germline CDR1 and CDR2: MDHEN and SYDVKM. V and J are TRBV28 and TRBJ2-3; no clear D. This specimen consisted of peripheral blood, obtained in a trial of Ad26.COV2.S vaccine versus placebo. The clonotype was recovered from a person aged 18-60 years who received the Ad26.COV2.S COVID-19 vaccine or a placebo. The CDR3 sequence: CASSSRTDTQYF. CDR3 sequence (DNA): TGTGCCAGCAGTTCCAGGACGGATACGCAGTATTTT.